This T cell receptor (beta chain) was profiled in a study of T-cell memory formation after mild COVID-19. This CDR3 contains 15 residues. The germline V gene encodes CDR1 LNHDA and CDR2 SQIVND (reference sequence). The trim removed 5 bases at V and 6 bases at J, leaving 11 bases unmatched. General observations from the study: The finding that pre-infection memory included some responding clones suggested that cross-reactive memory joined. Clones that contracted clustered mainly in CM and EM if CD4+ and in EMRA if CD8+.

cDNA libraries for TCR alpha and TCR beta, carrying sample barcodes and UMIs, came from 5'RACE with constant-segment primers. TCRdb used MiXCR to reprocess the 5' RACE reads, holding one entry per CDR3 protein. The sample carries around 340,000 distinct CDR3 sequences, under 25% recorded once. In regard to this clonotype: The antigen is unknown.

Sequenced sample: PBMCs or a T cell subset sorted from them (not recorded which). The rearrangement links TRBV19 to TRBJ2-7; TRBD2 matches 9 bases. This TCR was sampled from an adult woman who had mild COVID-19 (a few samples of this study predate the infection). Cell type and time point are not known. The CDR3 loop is CASSPRGGALGEQYF. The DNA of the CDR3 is TGTGCCAGTAGTCCTCGCGGGGGGGCCTTGGGCGAGCAGTACTTC.